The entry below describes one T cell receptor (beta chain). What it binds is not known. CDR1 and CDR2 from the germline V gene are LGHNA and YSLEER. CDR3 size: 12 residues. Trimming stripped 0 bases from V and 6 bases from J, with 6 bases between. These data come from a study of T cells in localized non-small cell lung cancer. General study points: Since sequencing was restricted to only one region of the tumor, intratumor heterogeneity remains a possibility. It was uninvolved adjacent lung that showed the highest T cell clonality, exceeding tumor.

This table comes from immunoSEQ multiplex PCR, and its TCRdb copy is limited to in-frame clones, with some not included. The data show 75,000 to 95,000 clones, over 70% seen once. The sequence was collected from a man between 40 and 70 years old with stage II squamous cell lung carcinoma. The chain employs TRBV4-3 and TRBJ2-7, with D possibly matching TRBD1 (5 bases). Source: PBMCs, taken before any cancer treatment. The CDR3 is CASSQERGEQYF. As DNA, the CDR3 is TGCGCCAGCAGCCAAGAAAGGGGCGAGCAGTACTTC.